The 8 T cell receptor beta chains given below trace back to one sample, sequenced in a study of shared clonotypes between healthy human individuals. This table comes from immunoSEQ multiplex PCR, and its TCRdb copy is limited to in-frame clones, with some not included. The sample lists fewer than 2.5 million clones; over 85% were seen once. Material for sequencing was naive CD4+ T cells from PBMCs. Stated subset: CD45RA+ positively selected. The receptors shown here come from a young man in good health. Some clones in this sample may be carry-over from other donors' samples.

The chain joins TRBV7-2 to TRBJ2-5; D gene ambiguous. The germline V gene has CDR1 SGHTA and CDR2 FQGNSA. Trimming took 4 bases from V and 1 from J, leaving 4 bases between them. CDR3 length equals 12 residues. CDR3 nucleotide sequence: TGTGCCAGCAGCTCGGGCCAAGAGACCCAGTACTTC. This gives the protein CASSSGQETQYF. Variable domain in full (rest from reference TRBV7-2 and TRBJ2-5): GAGVSQSPSNKVTEKGKDVELRCDPISGHTALYWYRQSLGQGLEFLIYFQGNSAPDKSGLPSDRFSAERTGGSVSTLTIQRTQQEDSAVYLCASSSGQETQYFGPGTRLLVL.

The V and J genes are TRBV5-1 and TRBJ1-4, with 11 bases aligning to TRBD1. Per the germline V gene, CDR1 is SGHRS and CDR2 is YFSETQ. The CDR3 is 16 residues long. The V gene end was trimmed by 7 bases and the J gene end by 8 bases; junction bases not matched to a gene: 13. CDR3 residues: CASARTGGGNKEKLFF. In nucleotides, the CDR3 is TGCGCCAGCGCACGGACAGGGGGCGGGAATAAAGAAAAACTGTTTTTT.

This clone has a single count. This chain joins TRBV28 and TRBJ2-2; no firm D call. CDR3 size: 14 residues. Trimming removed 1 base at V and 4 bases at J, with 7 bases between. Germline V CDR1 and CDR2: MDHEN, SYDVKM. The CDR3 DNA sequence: TGTGCCAGCAGTTTATCATCGGGCACCGGGGAGCTGTTTTTT. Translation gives CASSLSSGTGELFF.

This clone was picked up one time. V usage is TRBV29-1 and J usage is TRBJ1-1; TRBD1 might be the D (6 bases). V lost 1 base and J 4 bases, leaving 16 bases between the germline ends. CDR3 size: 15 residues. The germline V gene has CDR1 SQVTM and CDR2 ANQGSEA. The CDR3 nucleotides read TGCAGCGTTGAAGCCGTTCGCGGGGGCTCCACTGAAGCTTTCTTT. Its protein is CSVEAVRGGSTEAFF.

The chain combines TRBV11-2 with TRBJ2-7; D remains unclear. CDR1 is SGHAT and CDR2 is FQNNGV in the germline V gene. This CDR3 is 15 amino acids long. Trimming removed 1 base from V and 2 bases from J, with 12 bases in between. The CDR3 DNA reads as TGTGCCAGCAGCTTAGGTGGTCAGGTCCCCTACGAGCAGTACTTC. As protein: CASSLGGQVPYEQYF.

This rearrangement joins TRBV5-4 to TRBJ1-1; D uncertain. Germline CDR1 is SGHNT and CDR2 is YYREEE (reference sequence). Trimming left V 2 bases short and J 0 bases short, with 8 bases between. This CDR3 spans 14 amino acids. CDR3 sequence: CASSFQTLNTEAFF. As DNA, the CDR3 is TGTGCCAGCAGCTTTCAGACCCTGAACACTGAAGCTTTCTTT.

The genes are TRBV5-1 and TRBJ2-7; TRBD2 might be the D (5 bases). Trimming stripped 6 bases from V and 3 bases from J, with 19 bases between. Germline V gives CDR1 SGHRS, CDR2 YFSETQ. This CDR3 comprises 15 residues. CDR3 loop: CASNPRGQEDYEQYF. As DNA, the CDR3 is TGCGCCAGCAACCCTCGGGGTCAAGAGGACTACGAGCAGTACTTC.

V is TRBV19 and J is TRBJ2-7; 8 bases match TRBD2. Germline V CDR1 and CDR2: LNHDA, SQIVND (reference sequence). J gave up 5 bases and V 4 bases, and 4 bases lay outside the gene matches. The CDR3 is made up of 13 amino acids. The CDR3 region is CASSTGRADEQYF. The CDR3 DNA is TGTGCCAGTAGTACCGGGAGGGCCGACGAGCAGTACTTC.